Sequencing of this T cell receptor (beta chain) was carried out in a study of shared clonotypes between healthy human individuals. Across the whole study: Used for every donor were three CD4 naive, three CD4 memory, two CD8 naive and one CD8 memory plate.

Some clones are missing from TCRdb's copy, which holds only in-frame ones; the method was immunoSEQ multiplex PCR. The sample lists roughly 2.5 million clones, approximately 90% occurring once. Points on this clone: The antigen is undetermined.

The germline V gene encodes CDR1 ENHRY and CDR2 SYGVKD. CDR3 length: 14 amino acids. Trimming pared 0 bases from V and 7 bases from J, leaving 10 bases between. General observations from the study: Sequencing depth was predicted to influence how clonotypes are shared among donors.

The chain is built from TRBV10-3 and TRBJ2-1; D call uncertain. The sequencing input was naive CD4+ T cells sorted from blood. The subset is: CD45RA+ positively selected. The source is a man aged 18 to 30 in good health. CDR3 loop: CAISESKLWNEQFF. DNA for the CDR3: TGTGCCATCAGTGAGTCAAAGCTCTGGAATGAGCAGTTCTTC.